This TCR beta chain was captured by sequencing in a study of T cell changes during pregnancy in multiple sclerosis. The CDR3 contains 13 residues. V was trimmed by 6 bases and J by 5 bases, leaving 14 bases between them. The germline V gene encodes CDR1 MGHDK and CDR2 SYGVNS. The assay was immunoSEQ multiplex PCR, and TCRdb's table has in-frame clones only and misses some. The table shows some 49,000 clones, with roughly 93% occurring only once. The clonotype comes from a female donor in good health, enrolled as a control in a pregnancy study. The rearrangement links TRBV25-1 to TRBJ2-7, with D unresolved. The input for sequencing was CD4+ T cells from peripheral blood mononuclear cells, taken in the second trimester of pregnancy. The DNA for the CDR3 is TGTGCCAGCAGAGCCGCGGCCACCAACGAGCAGTACTTC. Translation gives CASRAAATNEQYF.